These 26 T cell receptor beta chains came from one sample sequenced in a study of cytomegalovirus exposure and HLA in healthy donors. In the PCR, 60 Vbeta and 13 Jbeta primers were used. The repertoire was sequenced with immunoSEQ multiplex PCR; TCRdb's copy has only in-frame clones and lacks some. The table lists about 120,000 clones, about 80% of them singletons. Sequenced input: PBMCs. These receptors originate from a man in his fifties in good health and CMV-seropositive.

The chain employs TRBV6-5 and TRBJ1-3; D remains ambiguous. V was pared by 5 bases and J by 2 bases, with 13 bases between. The CDR3 is made up of 15 amino acids. Germline CDR1 is MNHEY and CDR2 is SVGAGI. Here the CDR3 DNA reads TGTGCCAGCAGTCCCCAAGGGAGGGCTGGAAACACCATATATTTT. Amino acids: CASSPQGRAGNTIYF.

This clone was recorded once. V and J are TRBV7-8 and TRBJ2-7; TRBD2 matches 15 bases. There are 17 residues in the CDR3. Germline assignment: CDR1 SGHVS and CDR2 FQNEAQ. V lost 5 bases, J lost 7 bases, and 12 bases stayed unmatched. The CDR3 sequence: CASSHGTSGRFPLEQYF. The CDR3 DNA sequence: TGTGCCAGCAGCCACGGGACTAGCGGGAGGTTTCCATTAGAGCAGTACTTC.

The rearrangement joins TRBV6-1 to TRBJ1-2, with TRBD1 matching 8 bases. CDR1 is MNHNS and CDR2 is SASEGT in the germline V gene. With V trimmed by 4 bases and J by 4 bases, 14 bases remained unmatched. CDR3 length equals 17 residues. The chain's CDR3 is CASSVPLGQGDGYGYTF. CDR3 in DNA: TGTGCCAGCAGTGTACCCCTCGGACAGGGTGATGGCTATGGCTACACCTTC.

The rearrangement joins TRBV6-1 to TRBJ2-3, with TRBD2 identical over 8 bases. This CDR3 is built from 17 residues. Per the germline V gene, CDR1 is MNHNS and CDR2 is SASEGT. V shed 3 bases and J 6 bases; nucleotides not matched to a gene: 14. The CDR3 DNA reads TGTGCCAGCAGTGAGAGTAGTAGCGGGGACTTAGGTGATACGCAGTATTTT. It specifies CASSESSSGDLGDTQYF.

The CDR3 DNA reads TGTGCCAGGGAAATGGGGGGCACCGGGGAGCTGTTTTTT. This codes for CAREMGGTGELFF. The V and J genes are TRBV21-1 and TRBJ2-2; the D call in the table, TRBD2, was not verified against the DNA. TRBV21-1 is assigned pseudogene status. The CDR3 spans 13 residues.

In this sample, this clone turned up a few times. The V and J genes are TRBV7-9 and TRBJ1-1; D unclear. Germline V gives CDR1 SEHNR, CDR2 FQNEAQ (reference sequence). Trimming took 1 base from V and 8 from J, leaving 8 bases between them. The CDR3 runs 12 residues. CDR3 nucleotide sequence: TGTGCCAGCAGCTTAGACTGGGCGGAAGCTTTCTTT. Amino acid sequence: CASSLDWAEAFF.

Only a few counts were recorded for this clone. The rearrangement links TRBV10-3 to TRBJ1-1; no definite D call. Trimming cost V 7 bases and J 3 bases, with 12 bases left between them. Germline CDR1 ENHRY, CDR2 SYGVKD. The CDR3 consists of 13 residues. Here the CDR3 DNA reads TGTGCCATCAACCGAGACATCGACACTGAAGCTTTCTTT. This encodes CAINRDIDTEAFF.

The chain employs TRBV28 and TRBJ2-7; D gene ambiguous. Trimming shortened V by 11 bases and J by 0 bases, and 11 bases separated the two germline ends. The CDR3 loop spans 12 amino acids. The germline V gene encodes CDR1 MDHEN and CDR2 SYDVKM. This chain's CDR3 is CAGARSSYEQYF. The CDR3 DNA follows: TGTGCCGGCGCCCGGAGCTCCTACGAGCAGTACTTC.

This chain links TRBV27 with TRBJ2-2; 9 nucleotides align to TRBD1. J lost 5 bases, V lost 4 bases, and 8 bases had no gene match. CDR3 length: 16 amino acids. Germline CDR1 is MNHEY and CDR2 is SMNVEV (reference sequence). This CDR3 reads CASSSGQGRWTGELFF. The CDR3, as DNA: TGTGCCAGCAGTTCGGGACAGGGAAGATGGACCGGGGAGCTGTTTTTT.

This sequence joins TRBV4-1 and TRBJ1-2; D gene unclear. Germline lookup yields CDR1 MGHRA and CDR2 YSYEKL. There are 15 residues in the CDR3. V dropped 1 base and J dropped 1 base, with 10 bases sitting between them. CDR3 nucleotides: TGCGCCAGCAGCCAAGCGAATAACGGTAACTATGGCTACACCTTC. It specifies CASSQANNGNYGYTF.

The chain is built from TRBV2 and TRBJ2-7, with a tentative D call TRBD2 (5 bases). The V end was cut by 8 bases, the J end by 6 bases, with 11 bases between. The CDR3 spans 11 residues. The germline CDR1 and CDR2 sequences are SNHLY and FYNNEI. The CDR3 region is CASRQEGEQYF. In nucleotides, the CDR3 is TGTGCCAGCCGACAAGAGGGCGAGCAGTACTTC. Full variable domain (remainder filled in from reference TRBV2 and TRBJ2-7): EPEVTQTPSHQVTQMGQEVILRCVPISNHLYFYWYRQILGQKVEFLVSFYNNEISEKSEIFDDQFSVERPDGSNFTLKIRSTKLEDSAMYFCASRQEGEQYFGPGTRLTVT.

This clone turned up a few times. This chain connects TRBV7-9 to TRBJ1-2; unclear D gene. CDR1 SEHNR and CDR2 FQNEAQ come from the germline V gene (reference sequence). V shed 4 bases and J shed 6 bases, with 9 bases lying between them. This CDR3 has 12 residues. As DNA, the CDR3 is TGTGCCAGCAGCTCGACTGTAGATGGCTACACCTTC. Translation: CASSSTVDGYTF.

The chain couples TRBV5-1 to TRBJ1-5; a weak D match, TRBD1 (5 bases). Germline CDR1 and CDR2: SGHRS and YFSETQ. V gave up 2 bases and J gave up 8 bases, with 17 bases separating them. This CDR3 has 15 residues. CDR3 loop: CASSLEGSRGEPQHF. In DNA, the CDR3 is TGCGCCAGCAGCTTAGAGGGGTCACGGGGGGAGCCCCAGCATTTT.

The gene calls are TRBV18 and TRBJ1-1, with D tentatively TRBD1 (5 bases). The germline gives CDR1 KGHSH, CDR2 LQKENI. V was shortened by 3 bases and J by 0 bases, with 8 bases between the two germline ends. CDR3 length: 14 amino acids. The CDR3 sequence is CASSPTAMNTEAFF. CDR3 DNA: TGTGCCAGCTCACCGACAGCAATGAACACTGAAGCTTTCTTT. The full variable domain, with the rest looked up from reference TRBV18 and TRBJ1-1, is NAGVMQNPRHLVRRRGQEARLRCSPMKGHSHVYWYRQLPEEGLKFMVYLQKENIIDESGMPKERFSAEFPKEGPSILRIQQVVRGDSAAYFCASSPTAMNTEAFFGQGTRLTVV.

The chain recombines TRBV4-1 with TRBJ1-2; D perhaps matches TRBD1 (6 bases). The CDR3 is 15 amino acids. Trimming pared 4 bases from V and 2 bases from J, leaving 14 bases between. The germline V gene has CDR1 MGHRA and CDR2 YSYEKL. In DNA form, the CDR3 reads TGCGCCAGCAGCCCTTCAGGGGAGTTGAACTATGGCTACACCTTC. Amino acids: CASSPSGELNYGYTF.

This clone has only a few counts. This chain uses TRBV27 with TRBJ1-3; 8 bases map to TRBD1. Germline V gives CDR1 MNHEY, CDR2 SMNVEV (reference sequence). CDR3 length: 17 residues. Germline trimming cut 0 bases from V and 0 bases from J; bases unmatched to any gene: 4. The CDR3 protein is CASSLSPDRGSGNTIYF. CDR3 DNA sequence: TGTGCCAGCAGTTTATCGCCTGACAGGGGCTCTGGAAACACCATATATTTT.

The chain employs TRBV4-1 and TRBJ1-1; D gene ambiguous. Deletions cut 7 bases from V and 11 bases from J, with 26 bases between. CDR1 is MGHRA, CDR2 YSYEKL, per germline. The CDR3 extends over 15 amino acids. CDR3 region: CASKRGLAVGRPAFF. Here the CDR3 DNA reads TGCGCCAGCAAACGAGGCCTCGCGGTGGGTCGTCCGGCTTTCTTT.

This clone was counted once. The chain joins TRBV7-9 to TRBJ1-6; 10 bases match TRBD1. The CDR3 covers 15 residues. CDR1 is SEHNR, CDR2 FQNEAQ, per germline (reference sequence). J was trimmed by 10 bases and V by 6 bases; bases with no gene match: 9. Written as DNA, the CDR3 is TGTGCCAGCAGTTCGGGACAGGGGATCGAGTCACCCCTCCACTTT. This gives the protein CASSSGQGIESPLHF.

V and J are TRBV19 and TRBJ2-1, with a tentative D call TRBD1 (6 bases). V lost 5 bases to trimming and J lost 6 bases, with 14 bases between them. CDR3 size: 14 residues. CDR1 and CDR2 from the germline V gene are LNHDA and SQIVND (reference sequence). The CDR3 DNA reads TGTGCCAGTAGTTGGGGGACATCCGGCAATGAGCAGTTCTTC. The encoded protein is CASSWGTSGNEQFF.

This clone was detected only a few times. V and J are TRBV11-3 and TRBJ2-7; TRBD1 might be the D (6 bases). The V and J ends lost 0 bases and 3 bases respectively, with 12 bases between them. The CDR3 consists of 15 residues. Germline values: CDR1 SGHNT, CDR2 YENEEA. Here the CDR3 reads CASSLEEEDSYEQYF. CDR3 nucleotides: TGTGCCAGCAGCTTAGAAGAAGAGGACAGCTACGAGCAGTACTTC.

V usage is TRBV6-6 and J usage is TRBJ2-2, with 10 positions matching TRBD1. The CDR3 is 15 amino acids. Per germline, CDR1 MNHNY and CDR2 SVGAGI (reference sequence). J gave up 3 bases and V 6 bases, and 4 bases lay outside the gene matches. This CDR3 reads CASSSGTGDTGELFF. The CDR3 DNA is TGTGCCAGCAGCTCCGGGACAGGGGACACCGGGGAGCTGTTTTTT.

The chain employs TRBV6-1 and TRBJ2-7, with a weak D call TRBD2 (6 bases). The length of the CDR3 is 14 residues. Trimming took 7 bases from V and 3 from J, leaving 16 bases between them. Germline-derived CDR1 and CDR2 are MNHNS and SASEGT. The CDR3 sequence: CASKNGAGIYEQYF. The CDR3 nucleotides are TGTGCCAGCAAAAACGGGGCGGGGATCTACGAGCAGTACTTC.

V usage is TRBV2 and J usage is TRBJ1-2; possibly TRBD1 for D (6 bases). The ends were cut back, 6 bases at V and 5 bases at J, with 16 bases in the middle. Germline CDR1 SNHLY, CDR2 FYNNEI. The CDR3 covers 14 residues. In DNA form, the CDR3 reads TGTGCCAGCAGGCCGGACAGCGACCGATATGGCTACACCTTC. Its protein product is CASRPDSDRYGYTF.

The chain links TRBV5-4 to TRBJ1-3, with D possibly TRBD1 on 5 matching bases. Between the trimmed V and J ends, which lost 0 bases and 2 bases, there was a span of 9 bases. From germline, CDR1 is SGHNT and CDR2 YYREEE (reference sequence). The CDR3 has 15 residues. CDR3 DNA sequence: TGTGCCAGCAGCTTGGACAGGCGTCCTGGAAACACCATATATTTT. It specifies CASSLDRRPGNTIYF. Filled out from reference TRBV5-4 and TRBJ1-3, the complete variable domain reads ETGVTQSPTHLIKTRGQQVTLRCSSQSGHNTVSWYQQALGQGPQFIFQYYREEENGRGNFPPRFSGLQFPNYSSELNVNALELDDSALYLCASSLDRRPGNTIYFGEGSWLTVV.

The J gene is TRBJ1-1, the V gene TRBV9; D not certain. Germline values: CDR1 SGDLS, CDR2 YYNGEE. The CDR3 has 14 residues. V was trimmed by 3 bases and J by 5 bases, leaving 14 bases between them. CDR3 DNA sequence: TGTGCCAGCAGCGCGGACGGGGAGGTGACTGAAGCTTTCTTT. Translating it yields CASSADGEVTEAFF. The full variable domain, completed using reference TRBV9 and TRBJ1-1, is DSGVTQTPKHLITATGQRVTLRCSPRSGDLSVYWYQQSLDQGLQFLIQYYNGEERAKGNILERFSAQQFPDLHSELNLSSLELGDSALYFCASSADGEVTEAFFGQGTRLTVV.

The chain recombines TRBV7-2 with TRBJ2-5; 10 positions agree with TRBD2. Trimming cost V 4 bases and J 5 bases; bases outside gene matches: 10. The CDR3 extends over 16 amino acids. The V gene's germline CDR1 is SGHTA and CDR2 FQGNSA. The CDR3 DNA follows: TGTGCCAGCAGCTCAACCGGGACTAGCGTGAGGGAGACCCAGTACTTC. Translating gives CASSSTGTSVRETQYF.